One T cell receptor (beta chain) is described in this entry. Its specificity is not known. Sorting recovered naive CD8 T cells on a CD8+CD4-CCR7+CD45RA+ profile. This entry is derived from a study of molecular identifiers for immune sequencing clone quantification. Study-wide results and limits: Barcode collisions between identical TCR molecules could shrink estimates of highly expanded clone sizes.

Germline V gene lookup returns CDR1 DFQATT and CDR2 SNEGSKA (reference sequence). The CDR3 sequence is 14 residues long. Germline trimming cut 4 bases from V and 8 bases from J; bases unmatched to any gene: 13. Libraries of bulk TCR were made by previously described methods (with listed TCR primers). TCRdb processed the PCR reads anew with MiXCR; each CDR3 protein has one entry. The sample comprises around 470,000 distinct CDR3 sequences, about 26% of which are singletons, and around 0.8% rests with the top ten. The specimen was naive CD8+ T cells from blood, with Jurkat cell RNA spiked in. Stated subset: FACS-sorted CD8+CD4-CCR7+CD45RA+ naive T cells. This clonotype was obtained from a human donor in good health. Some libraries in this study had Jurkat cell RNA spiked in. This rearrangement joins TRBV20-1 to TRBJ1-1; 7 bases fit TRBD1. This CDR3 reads CSATHRGIGTEAFF. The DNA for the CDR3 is TGCAGTGCTACCCACAGGGGTATTGGGACAGAAGCTTTCTTT.